The clone carrying this T cell receptor beta chain was recorded a few times. Trimming cost V 6 bases and J 7 bases, with 18 bases left between them. The CDR3 loop spans 13 amino acids. Germline CDR1 is SQVTM and CDR2 is ANQGSEA. Each CDR3 protein is one row after TCRdb ran MiXCR on the RT-PCR reads. The table records 550,000 to 750,000 distinct CDR3 sequences, approximately 15% of them present only once. Source material: memory CD4+ T cells from blood. The chain combines TRBV29-1 with TRBJ1-1, with a possible D match to TRBD1 (5 bases). This clonotype originated in a female donor in good health, serving as a healthy control. For the CDR3, the DNA is TGCAGCGTGAGAGTTTCCGGGACGGATGAAGCTTTCTTT. The encoded protein is CSVRVSGTDEAFF.